The 11 T cell receptor beta chains given below trace back to one sample, sequenced in a study of shared T cell receptors in the human thymus. Assay: immunoSEQ multiplex PCR; the TCRdb copy retains only in-frame clones and omits some. The table lists about 400,000 clones, more than 85% of them singletons. The sequencing sample was made of thymocytes. Source of these receptors: a human donor.

The rearrangement uses TRBV13 and TRBJ1-5; 11 nucleotides match TRBD1. This CDR3 comprises 16 residues. Germline V CDR1 and CDR2: PRHDT, FYEKMQ (reference sequence). The junction had 3 bases not matched to a gene; V was cut back by 4 bases and J by 1 base. The CDR3 DNA is TGTGCCAGCAGCTCCGGACAGGGGGCCAGCAATCAGCCCCAGCATTTT. It encodes CASSSGQGASNQPQHF.

The chain links TRBV9 to TRBJ2-3; 9 nucleotides match TRBD2. Looked up from germline, CDR1 is SGDLS and CDR2 is YYNGEE. Trimming removed 4 bases from V and 1 base from J; junction bases left unmatched: 4. The CDR3 is 15 residues long. The CDR3 protein is CASSPRTSGTDTQYF. The CDR3 coding sequence is TGTGCCAGCAGCCCCCGGACTAGCGGCACAGATACGCAGTATTTT.

This sequence joins TRBV7-8 and TRBJ1-5; 7 positions agree with TRBD1. The V gene's germline CDR1 is SGHVS and CDR2 FQNEAQ. The trim removed 2 bases at V and 5 bases at J, leaving 12 bases unmatched. The CDR3 is made up of 17 amino acids. CDR3 sequence (DNA): TGTGCCAGCAGCTTACGGTTAGAGGGGGCGATCGATCAGCCCCAGCATTTT. Translated: CASSLRLEGAIDQPQHF.

This clone was counted a single time. The chain links TRBV4-3 to TRBJ2-2; TRBD1 aligns across 8 bases. Trimming cost V 0 bases and J 7 bases; bases outside gene matches: 13. Germline loops: CDR1 LGHNA, CDR2 YSLEER. The CDR3 is 18 residues long. The CDR3, as DNA: TGCGCCAGCAGCCAAGAACCCCAGGGGGCGCTTCGTCTCGGGGAGCTGTTTTTT. Translated, it gives CASSQEPQGALRLGELFF.

This clone was seen once. The chain links TRBV14 to TRBJ2-2; 13 bases fit TRBD2. Per germline, CDR1 SGHDN and CDR2 FVKESK. This CDR3 is 17 amino acids long. V lost 4 bases to trimming and J lost 1 base; unmatched junction nucleotides: 3. In DNA form, the CDR3 reads TGTGCCAGCAGCCCTGGGACTAGCGGGAAGAACACCGGGGAGCTGTTTTTT. Its translation: CASSPGTSGKNTGELFF. Variable domain in full (rest from reference TRBV14 and TRBJ2-2): EAGVTQFPSHSVIEKGQTVTLRCDPISGHDNLYWYRRVMGKEIKFLLHFVKESKQDESGMPNNRFLAERTGGTYSTLKVQPAELEDSGVYFCASSPGTSGKNTGELFFGEGSRLTVL.

V and J are TRBV19 and TRBJ1-1, with a weak D call TRBD1 (6 bases). The V gene's germline CDR1 is LNHDA and CDR2 SQIVND (reference sequence). Trimming removed 2 bases from V and 2 bases from J, with 18 bases in between. The CDR3 runs 17 residues. CDR3 sequence reads: CASSIPYRAGGNTEAFF. CDR3 sequence (DNA): TGTGCCAGTAGTATACCTTACAGGGCGGGAGGCAACACTGAAGCTTTCTTT.

The genes are TRBV20-1 and TRBJ1-2; possibly TRBD1 for D (5 bases). The CDR3 covers 11 residues. Germline V gene lookup returns CDR1 DFQATT and CDR2 SNEGSKA (reference sequence). Trimming removed 7 bases at V and 8 bases at J, with 14 bases between. The CDR3 DNA follows: TGCAGTGTTCCGTGGGGCGCAGGCTACACCTTC. Protein sequence: CSVPWGAGYTF.

The chain carries TRBV15 and TRBJ1-2; D ambiguous. Germline V CDR1 and CDR2: LNHNV, YYDKDF (reference sequence). The CDR3 extends over 13 amino acids. Trimming stripped 5 bases from V and 7 bases from J, with 14 bases between. CDR3 bases: TGTGCCACCAGCCCCGCCGATAAGCTTGGCTACACCTTC. Its translation: CATSPADKLGYTF. The full variable domain, completed using reference TRBV15 and TRBJ1-2, is DAMVIQNPRYQVTQFGKPVTLSCSQTLNHNVMYWYQQKSSQAPKLLFHYYDKDFNNEADTPDNFQSRRPNTSFCFLDIRSPGLGDTAMYLCATSPADKLGYTFGSGTRLTVV.

The rearrangement uses TRBV27 and TRBJ2-7, with 9 bases that match TRBD2. This CDR3 spans 17 amino acids. The ends lost 6 bases at V and 6 bases at J; junction bases unmatched: 18. The germline gives CDR1 MNHEY, CDR2 SMNVEV (reference sequence). The CDR3 is CASRIGGQAAGGPEQYF. CDR3 in DNA: TGTGCCAGCAGGATAGGGGGCCAGGCAGCGGGAGGTCCCGAGCAGTACTTC.

The V gene is TRBV19, the J gene TRBJ1-2, with D unclear. Germline V gives CDR1 LNHDA, CDR2 SQIVND (reference sequence). The germline V and J ends were trimmed by 1 base and 5 bases, with 11 bases remaining between them. This CDR3 contains 14 residues. CDR3 sequence (DNA): TGTGCCAGTAGTATAGTGGACGCTTATTATGGCTACACCTTC. It specifies CASSIVDAYYGYTF. Full variable domain (outside the CDR3, taken from reference TRBV19 and TRBJ1-2): DGGITQSPKYLFRKEGQNVTLSCEQNLNHDAMYWYRQDPGQGLRLIYYSQIVNDFQKGDIAEGYSVSREKKESFPLTVTSAQKNPTAFYLCASSIVDAYYGYTFGSGTRLTVV.

The chain couples TRBV5-6 to TRBJ1-2; D is ambiguous. Between the trimmed V and J ends, which lost 1 base and 4 bases, there was a span of 5 bases. Per the germline V gene, CDR1 is SGHDT and CDR2 is YYEEEE. This CDR3 comprises 12 residues. CDR3 residues: CASSLRGYGYTF. The CDR3 region has the DNA TGTGCCAGCAGCTTGCGAGGCTATGGCTACACCTTC.